Here is one T cell receptor (beta chain) with its context. cDNA came from 0.5 to 1 ug RNA primed by random hexamers. Using its own MiXCR run on the immunoSEQ multiplex PCR reads, TCRdb lists one record per CDR3 protein. Of 180,000 or so distinct CDR3 sequences in the sample, roughly 94% were seen once. These data originate in a study of CD8 T cells in Susac syndrome. The CDR3 runs to 16 residues. Germline V CDR1 and CDR2: KGHSH, LQKENI. V lost 1 base and J lost 2; bases outside the gene matches: 7. The chain is built from TRBV18 and TRBJ2-7, with TRBD1 matching 8 bases. The sample taken for sequencing was CD4+ T cells from PBMCs. This TCR derives from a human donor with Susac syndrome. CDR3 DNA sequence: TGTGCCAGCTCACCACTTTCGACAGGGGATGCCTACGAGCAGTACTTC. It translates to CASSPLSTGDAYEQYF.